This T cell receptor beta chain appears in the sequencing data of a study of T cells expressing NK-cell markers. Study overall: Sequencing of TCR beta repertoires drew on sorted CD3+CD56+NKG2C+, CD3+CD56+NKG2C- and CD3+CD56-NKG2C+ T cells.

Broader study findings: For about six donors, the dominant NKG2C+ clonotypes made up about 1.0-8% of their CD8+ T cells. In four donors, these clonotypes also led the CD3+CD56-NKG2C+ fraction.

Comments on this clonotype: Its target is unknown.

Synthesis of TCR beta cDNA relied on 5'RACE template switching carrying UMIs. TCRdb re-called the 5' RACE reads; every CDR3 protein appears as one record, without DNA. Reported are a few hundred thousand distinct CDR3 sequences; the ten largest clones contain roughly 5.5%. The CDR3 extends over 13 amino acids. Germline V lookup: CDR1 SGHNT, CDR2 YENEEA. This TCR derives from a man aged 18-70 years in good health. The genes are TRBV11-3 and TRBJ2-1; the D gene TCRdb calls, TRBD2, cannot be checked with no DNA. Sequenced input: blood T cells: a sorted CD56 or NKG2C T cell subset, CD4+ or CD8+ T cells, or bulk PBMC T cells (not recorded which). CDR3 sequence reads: CASSLFGEDEQFF.